The source of this T cell receptor (beta chain) is a study of T cells in tumors after PD-1 blockade. As for the study in general: On average, tumor samples gave tens of thousands of TCR templates and approximately 6,000 unique clonotypes. Study-wide results and caveats: Peripheral recruitment is suggested, as some novel exhausted tumor clones were in pre-treatment blood. Two pre-treatment samples showed no clonal replacement between them.

As concerns this clone: Its antigen is not known.

The same primary tumor site was biopsied both before and after PD-1 blockade. Profiled with immunoSEQ multiplex PCR; TCRdb holds only in-frame clones, not every one. This table has some 9,600 clones, 67% appearing once. This TCR was sampled from a human donor with basal cell carcinoma. The sample in question was tumor tissue, obtained after anti-PD-1 treatment.

The CDR3 sequence is CAISESGAHQPQHF. Here the CDR3 DNA reads TGTGCCATCAGTGAGTCGGGGGCACATCAGCCCCAGCATTTT. The chain links TRBV10-3 to TRBJ1-5; possibly TRBD1 for D (6 bases). Trimming took 0 bases from V and 5 from J, leaving 8 bases between them. The CDR3 runs to 14 residues. Germline CDR1 reads ENHRY; CDR2 reads SYGVKD.